The T cell receptor beta chain under discussion was sequenced for a study of cytomegalovirus exposure and HLA in healthy donors (dated by TCRdb to about 2017). In terms of the full investigation: An earlier analysis of several hundred of the donors reported about 290 Gb of sequence data and roughly 110 million unique TCR beta sequences from about 200 million T cells. The study was designed to test whether signatures of past pathogen exposure could be identified by cataloging public T cell receptors. Roughly five DR-DQ haplotypes were handled as single units for association and clustering because linkage in the cohort was strong. An early release that covered fewer than 750 HLA-typed donors contained 250 to 350 gigabases of sequencing data and about 84 million unique TCR sequences. Across roughly 420 genotyped donors of the cohort, an average of approximately 220,000 unique TCR beta nucleotide sequences per donor were sequenced, and roughly a sixth of those sequences were non-productive. The study used immunosequencing to profile the T cell repertoires of around 600 subjects and linked those repertoires to cytomegalovirus serostatus. Donor age, sex, ethnicity and CMV serostatus were compiled alongside the repertoire data. Of the approximately 400 genotyped donors, roughly 80% were placed in the genetic ancestry cluster associated with self-reported Caucasian donors. A separate validation cohort of 100 to 150 different subjects was used in addition to the roughly 670-subject first cohort. A later genetic analysis used genome-wide SNP genotypes for 398 of the 666 donors, treating that subset as a discovery cohort. All discovery cohort repertoires had been generated on a single sequencing platform. Rather than using new phenotypic data, the later analysis identified candidate immune exposures from TCR beta sequences and from how often those sequences occurred across donors. HLA typing included class I and class II loci at four-digit resolution. To predict cytomegalovirus infection status, the study combined high-throughput TCR immunosequencing, statistical association of individual TCRs with disease status, and machine learning. Typing coverage varied by locus: about 629-640 donors for A, B, C, DRB1 and DQB1; approximately 520 for DQA1; more than 600 for DPA1; roughly 450 for DPB1. In an earlier analysis of a few hundred of the donors, high-throughput TCR beta sequencing was used to judge whether each TCR beta V gene segment behaved as functional or pseudogenic. A later analysis re-examined previously published TCR beta repertoires from about 700 donors and added high-resolution HLA genotyping to investigate patterns of TCR occurrence. Summary of the overall study and its limitations: It was suggested by the authors that the approach could potentially be generalized to other disease states and immunological phenotypes. The presence/absence analyses assumed that sequencing depth was roughly uniform across donors, and that assumption may not be true. A later genetic analysis reported fewer N-insertions in productive TCRs among donors in an Asian-associated ancestry cluster than the roughly 640-donor mean. In a later genetic analysis, a missense DCLRE1C variant was associated with V-gene and J-gene trimming of TCR beta chains, and the association was replicated in an independent cohort. In a later analysis, the rate of TCR association differed among HLA loci, with DRB1 alleles having the most associated TCRs and HLA-C alleles having the fewest. At a false discovery rate of 0.05, a later analysis linked 15,000 to 20,000 TCR beta sequences to specific HLA alleles. Most TCR sequences were seen in very few donors, while some public TCRs were found in many individuals. A further reported finding was that TCR beta sequences accurately predicted the HLA-A and HLA-B alleles for most subjects in the first cohort. The 87-base-pair reads could not distinguish some IMGT-functional V segments, including TRBV6-2 and TRBV6-3, so those segments were excluded. In a later analysis, HLA-associated TCR beta chains were found to be more clonally expanded and to have lower generation probabilities than equally common non-associated chains. Because some donors lacked HLA typing at each locus, the association tests relied only on the typed subset. A group of highly shared sequence variants was considered likely to be a technical artifact of the sequencing pipeline. The classifier was reported to diagnose cytomegalovirus status with high specificity and sensitivity in both the original cohort and the validation cohort. An earlier analysis of approximately 600 of the donors showed that most TCR beta V segments appeared in productive rearrangements either about 90% or about 30% of the time, which broadly matched IMGT annotations. Most CMV-associated TCR beta chains appeared to be HLA-restricted in a later analysis, and the HLA associations seemed to be driven largely by CMV exposure. In vitro tests confirmed that a few of the cytomegalovirus-associated TCR beta chains recognize cytomegalovirus antigens. According to a later analysis, parvovirus B19, influenza, CMV and Epstein-Barr virus appeared linked to several top co-occurrence clusters. Over 15 rarely observed V segments, including chromosome 9 orphons, were excluded from the earlier analysis of some 590 of the donors because counts were too low. A total of 150 to 200 TCR beta chains were listed by the study as associated with cytomegalovirus. Linkage disequilibrium might explain the correlated functional status among segregating V segments, but an unknown experimental factor could not be ruled out. When HLA alleles, especially DR and DQ, strongly co-occurred, TCR associations were difficult to assign to individual alleles. The cohort was sequenced for TCR beta chains only, and without alpha or paired-chain data the features that could be detected were limited. Immune exposure information for the cohort was limited to CMV serostatus.

The cohort was made up of about 610 healthy bone marrow donors. At the time of sampling, all cohort members were nominally healthy, though unrecorded immune exposures were likely present. The donor was CMV seronegative and was included in the group of about 350 seronegative cohort members. Each donor provided a peripheral blood sample, and peripheral blood mononuclear cells were used for TCR beta sequencing. The Qiagen DNeasy Blood Extraction Kit was used to extract genomic DNA from the blood cell samples. The library was built by means of the immunoSEQ multiplex PCR assay. A mixture of 60 forward primers for TCR Vbeta segments and 13 reverse primers for TCR Jbeta segments was used in the multiplex PCR. A multiplex PCR assay on genomic DNA amplified the CDR3 region of rearranged TCR beta genes. The Illumina HiSeq System was used to sequence the amplified TCR beta libraries as 87-base-pair reads. In the source study's methods: A later analysis counted about 80 million unique TCR beta chains across the 666 repertoires, and around 12 million of these chains were shared by at least two donors. To remove PCR and sequencing errors, raw reads were error-corrected and collapsed into unique sequences using a nearest-neighbor algorithm that merged closely related sequences. To assign V, D and J gene segments, CDR3 sequences were aligned to IMGT reference sequences. For a sequence to be retained, a match of at least six nucleotides to both a V gene segment and a J gene segment was required. Rearrangements were called productive when the CDR3 lacked stop codons and stayed in frame with V and J; all others were non-productive. Following IMGT convention, CDR3 was defined as the stretch from the second conserved V-encoded cysteine up to the conserved J-encoded phenylalanine. The earlier analysis of roughly 590 of the donors excluded sequences that lacked an unambiguous match to a single V gene segment. In an earlier analysis of a few hundred of the donors, V segments were called functional above 56.7% productive rearrangements and were called segregating when the between-donor standard deviation exceeded 5%. A statistical classification framework was built for diagnosing cytomegalovirus status from the catalog of TCR beta chain sequences. V and J gene assignment, in a later analysis, came from comparing TCR nucleotide sequences with IMGT/GENE-DB human TR gene sequences. A later analysis assigned CDR3 sequences and most-parsimonious VDJ recombination scenarios with the TCRdist pipeline. In a later analysis, every TCR beta chain was defined by the combination of its CDR3 amino acid sequence and its V-gene family, and reads without a unique V-gene family were dropped. To address suspected cross-contamination and a sequencing artifact, a later analysis removed roughly 640 highly shared, low-generation-probability nucleotide sequences. For each public chain, a later analysis derived a clonal expansion index from normalized ranks of inferred template counts within each repertoire. In a later analysis, generation probabilities were computed using a VDJ recombination model fitted to out-of-frame rearrangements, and the results were checked against IGoR. In a later analysis, TCR-TCR, TCR-HLA and TCR-CMV co-occurrence was scored with hypergeometric tests, and a repertoire-size bias correction was applied to TCR pairs. False discovery rates were estimated in a later analysis by permuting HLA or CMV assignments 20 times. In a later analysis, co-occurring TCRs were grouped using DBSCAN, and TCRdist sequence similarity was added for clustering within HLA-allele-positive subsets. Repertoires with fewer than 30,000 or more than 120,000 public chains were left out of co-occurrence clustering, as were about five repertoires with anomalous nucleotide sharing. TCRdb holds this immuneACCESS table with in-frame rearrangements only. Some clones are missing; in checked studies, unresolved V genes explain under half, and the rest has no known cause. V and J calls and clone size are given by that table; D and trimming were obtained from the DNA. The table for this sample lists 120,000 or so clones; 70% to 85% of them were counted only once. Jointly, the top ten make up around 2% of the sample.

Remarks on this clone: Its antigen target is currently unknown. Base qualities were left out, and no much larger clone turns up one base away.

The germline ends are 10 bases apart after V is trimmed by 2 bases and J by 6 bases. As encoded in the germline V gene (reference sequence), CDR1 is MNHEY while CDR2 is SMNVEV. From the cysteine up to the phenylalanine, the CDR3 has a length of 13 residues. The CDR3 DNA has 39 bases and is translated from base 1. This clonotype was sampled from a man younger than 35 in good health and CMV-seronegative. The specimen was PBMCs. The V gene is TRBV27 and the J gene is TRBJ1-2; the D gene is possibly TRBD1, with 5 bases matching. Here is the DNA: TGTGCCAGCAGTTTAGGTCAGGGCGATGGCTACACCTTC. This gives the protein CASSLGQGDGYTF.